This paragraph covers one T cell receptor (beta chain) sequence. Its antigen remains undetermined. No base-level quality is on record; no much larger clone is a single base apart. This sample is part of a study of PD-1 blockade in classical Hodgkin lymphoma (TCRdb year 2020). In terms of the full investigation: The study used TCR beta sequencing and CyTOF to define a peripheral blood immune signature of response to PD-1 blockade in classical Hodgkin lymphoma.

The Qiagen DNeasy kit was used to extract genomic DNA both from unsorted PBMCs and from the negatively selected CD4+ and CD8+ fractions. Amplification of TCR beta CDR3 regions was done by immunoSEQ multiplex PCR with primers that anneal to V and J segments. A synthetic immune receptor repertoire was used to minimize amplification bias, and remaining bias was computationally removed after sequencing. The paper's processing steps were these. Custom Python scripts were used to quantify repertoire diversity as the Shannon entropy index. Unsorted, CD4+ and CD8+ repertoires were analyzed separately, except in combined analyses where CD4+ and CD8+ sequences were merged in silico. Not all clones reach the TCRdb copy of this immuneACCESS table, which keeps in-frame sequences only. Checked studies attribute under half of the gap to unresolved V genes and leave the rest unexplained. That table gives V, J and clone size, and the DNA gave D and trimming. This sample comprises fewer than 35,000 clones, 94% of them detected only once. About 2.3% of the sample rests with the top ten.

The intended sense of this specimen's time point label: newly diagnosed, previously untreated cHL patient sample. PBMCs from patients with newly diagnosed, previously untreated classical Hodgkin lymphoma were sequenced as a comparison group for the relapsed/refractory trial patients. Peripheral blood was collected in 8 mL Vacutainer Cell Preparation Tubes, from which PBMCs were isolated by centrifugation and then cryopreserved. The CDR3 sequence holds 14 residues, the cysteine and phenylalanine included. Only CDR3 DNA is held: 42 bases, read in frame from base 1. From the germline V gene (reference sequence), CDR1 is LNHDA and CDR2 is SQIVND. Trimming at the junction amounts to 9 bases on V and 2 bases on J, and the germline ends lie 15 bases apart. Overall study results and their limits: The study was restricted to a single clinical trial cohort, and the causes of repertoire differences, possibly disease activity or prior therapy, were left undefined. Baseline TCR diversity was reported as lower in newly diagnosed patients than in healthy donors, and lower still in relapsed/refractory patients.

The rearranged chain carries TRBV19 and TRBJ2-3; the D gene is perhaps TRBD1, from 5 matching bases. This TCR came from a human donor with classical Hodgkin lymphoma. The sample consisted of peripheral blood mononuclear cells (PBMCs). The DNA is as follows: TGTGCCAGCCACGACAGTCCTTACACAGATACGCAGTATTTT. This is translated as CASHDSPYTDTQYF.